This T cell receptor (beta chain) was identified during a study of cytomegalovirus exposure and HLA in healthy donors. Overall study: Most donors, 80% to 90% of several hundred genotyped, fell in the Caucasian-associated ancestry cluster. Whole-study results and caveats: Later, an analysis showed that TCR beta chains associated with HLA were more clonally expanded than others that were equally common. For most subjects, TCR beta sequences were reported to predict HLA-A and HLA-B alleles with accuracy. Certain sequence variants were highly shared and formed a cluster, and this cluster was likely a sequencing artifact.

Germline CDR1 and CDR2: MGHRA and YSYEKL. The CDR3 consists of 16 residues. V shed 2 bases and J shed 7 bases, with 20 bases lying between them. Vbeta (60) and Jbeta (13) primers were used in the PCR. TCRdb's copy holds only in-frame clones and misses some; the assay was immunoSEQ multiplex PCR. This sample yields over 85,000 clones, of which 80% to 85% are seen a single time; around 3.2% belongs to the top ten. With regard to this clone: Its antigen is still unknown.

What was sequenced was PBMCs. This receptor was taken from an older woman in good health and CMV-seropositive. V is TRBV4-1 and J is TRBJ1-2; D is undetermined. The CDR3 DNA is TGCGCCAGCAGCCAAAAATCCGCGGGTTCCGGTTTTGGCTACACCTTC. Amino acids: CASSQKSAGSGFGYTF.